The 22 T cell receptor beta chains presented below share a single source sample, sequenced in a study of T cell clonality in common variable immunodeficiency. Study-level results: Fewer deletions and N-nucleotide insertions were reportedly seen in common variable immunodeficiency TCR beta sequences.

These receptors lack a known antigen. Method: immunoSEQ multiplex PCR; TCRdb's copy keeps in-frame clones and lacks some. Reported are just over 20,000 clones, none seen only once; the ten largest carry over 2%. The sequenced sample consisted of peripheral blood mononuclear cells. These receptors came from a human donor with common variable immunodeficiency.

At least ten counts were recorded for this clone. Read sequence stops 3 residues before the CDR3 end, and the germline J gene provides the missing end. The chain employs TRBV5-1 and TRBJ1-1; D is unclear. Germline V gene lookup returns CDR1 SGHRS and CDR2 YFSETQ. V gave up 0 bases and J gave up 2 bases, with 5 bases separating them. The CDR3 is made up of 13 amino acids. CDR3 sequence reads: CASSLALNTEAFF. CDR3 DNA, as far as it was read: TGCGCCAGCAGCTTGGCCCTAAACACTGAA.

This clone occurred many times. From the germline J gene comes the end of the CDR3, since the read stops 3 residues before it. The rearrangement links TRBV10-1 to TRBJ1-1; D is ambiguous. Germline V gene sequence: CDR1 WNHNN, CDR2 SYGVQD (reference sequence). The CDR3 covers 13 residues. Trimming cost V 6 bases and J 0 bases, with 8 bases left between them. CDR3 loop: CASREGLNTEAFF. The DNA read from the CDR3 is TGCGCCAGCAGGGAAGGGTTGAACACTGAA.

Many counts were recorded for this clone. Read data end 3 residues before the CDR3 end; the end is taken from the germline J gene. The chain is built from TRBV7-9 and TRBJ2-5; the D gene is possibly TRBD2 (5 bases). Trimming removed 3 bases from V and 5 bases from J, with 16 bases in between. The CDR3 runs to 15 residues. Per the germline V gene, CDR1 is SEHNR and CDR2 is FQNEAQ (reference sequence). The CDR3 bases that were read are TGTGCCAGCAGCTTGTGGTCTTACTCGGGGGAGACC. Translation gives CASSLWSYSGET. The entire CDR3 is CASSLWSYSGETQYF.

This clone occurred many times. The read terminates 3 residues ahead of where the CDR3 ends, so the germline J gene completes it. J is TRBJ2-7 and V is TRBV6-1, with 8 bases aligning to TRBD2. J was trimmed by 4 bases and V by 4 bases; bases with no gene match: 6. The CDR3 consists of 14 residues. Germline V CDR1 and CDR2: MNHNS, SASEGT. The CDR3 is CASSVGRGVYEQYF. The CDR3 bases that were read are TGTGCCAGCAGTGTAGGGCGGGGGGTTTACGAG.

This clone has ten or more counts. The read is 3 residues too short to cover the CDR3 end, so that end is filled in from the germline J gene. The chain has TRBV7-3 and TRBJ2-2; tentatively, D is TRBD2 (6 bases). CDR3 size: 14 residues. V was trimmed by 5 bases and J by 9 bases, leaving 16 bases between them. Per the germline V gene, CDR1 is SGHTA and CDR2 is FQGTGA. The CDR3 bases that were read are TGTGCCAGCAGCCCTGCGGGGACCGCCAGGGAG. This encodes CASSPAGTARE. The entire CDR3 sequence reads CASSPAGTARELFF.

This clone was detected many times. The CDR3 here is CSVGHMNTEAFF. CDR3 DNA, as far as it was read: TGCAGCGTGGGACACATGAACACTGAA. The rearrangement links TRBV29-1 to TRBJ1-1; the D gene is possibly TRBD1 (6 bases). The CDR3 goes on 3 residues after the read ends, and that part is filled in from the germline J gene. Trimming took off 6 bases at V and 0 bases at J, with 8 bases between the two ends. Looked up from germline, CDR1 is SQVTM and CDR2 is ANQGSEA. This CDR3 comprises 12 residues.

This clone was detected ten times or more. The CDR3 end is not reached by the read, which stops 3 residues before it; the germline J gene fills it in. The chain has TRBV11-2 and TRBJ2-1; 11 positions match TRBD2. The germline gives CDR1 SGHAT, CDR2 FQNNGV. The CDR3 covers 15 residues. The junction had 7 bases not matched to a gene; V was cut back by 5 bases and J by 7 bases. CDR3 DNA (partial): TGTGCCAGCAGCACGGGGACTAGCGGATTGAATGAG. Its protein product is CASSTGTSGLNE. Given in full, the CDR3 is CASSTGTSGLNEQFF.

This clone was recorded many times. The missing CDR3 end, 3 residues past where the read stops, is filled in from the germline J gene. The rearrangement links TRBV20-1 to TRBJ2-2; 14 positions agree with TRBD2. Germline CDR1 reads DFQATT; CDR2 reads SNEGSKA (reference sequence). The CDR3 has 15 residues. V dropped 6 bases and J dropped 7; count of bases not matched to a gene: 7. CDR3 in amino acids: CSARLAGGRSGELFF. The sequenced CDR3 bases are TGCAGTGCGAGACTAGCGGGGGGGCGGAGCGGGGAG.

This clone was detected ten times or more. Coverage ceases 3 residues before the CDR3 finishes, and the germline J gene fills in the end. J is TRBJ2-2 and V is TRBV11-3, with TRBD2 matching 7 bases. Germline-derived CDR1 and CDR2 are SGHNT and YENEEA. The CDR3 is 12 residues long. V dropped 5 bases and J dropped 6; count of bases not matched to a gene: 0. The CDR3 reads CASSRGAGELFF. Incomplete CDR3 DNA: TGTGCCAGCAGCCGGGGGGCCGGGGAG.

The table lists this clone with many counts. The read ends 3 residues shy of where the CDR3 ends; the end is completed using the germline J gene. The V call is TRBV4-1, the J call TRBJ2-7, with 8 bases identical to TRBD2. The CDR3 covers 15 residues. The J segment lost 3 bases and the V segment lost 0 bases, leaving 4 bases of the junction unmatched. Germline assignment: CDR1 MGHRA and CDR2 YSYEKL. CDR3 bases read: TGCGCCAGCAGCCAAGAGCGGGGGGAAAACTACGAG. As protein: CASSQERGENYE. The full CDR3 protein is CASSQERGENYEQYF.

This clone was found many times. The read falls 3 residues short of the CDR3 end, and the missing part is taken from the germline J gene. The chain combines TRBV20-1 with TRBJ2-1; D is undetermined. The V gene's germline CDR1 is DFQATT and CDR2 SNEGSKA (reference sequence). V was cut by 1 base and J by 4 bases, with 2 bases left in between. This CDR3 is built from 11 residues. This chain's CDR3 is CSARAYNEQFF. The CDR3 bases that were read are TGCAGTGCTAGAGCATACAATGAG.

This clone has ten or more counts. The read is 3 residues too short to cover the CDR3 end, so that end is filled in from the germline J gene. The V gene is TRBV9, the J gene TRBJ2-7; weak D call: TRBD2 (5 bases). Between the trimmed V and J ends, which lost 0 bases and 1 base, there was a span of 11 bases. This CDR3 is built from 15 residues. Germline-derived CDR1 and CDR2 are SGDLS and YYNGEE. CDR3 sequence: CASSVGPGGSYEQYF. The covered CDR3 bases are TGTGCCAGCAGCGTAGGCCCGGGCGGGTCCTACGAG.

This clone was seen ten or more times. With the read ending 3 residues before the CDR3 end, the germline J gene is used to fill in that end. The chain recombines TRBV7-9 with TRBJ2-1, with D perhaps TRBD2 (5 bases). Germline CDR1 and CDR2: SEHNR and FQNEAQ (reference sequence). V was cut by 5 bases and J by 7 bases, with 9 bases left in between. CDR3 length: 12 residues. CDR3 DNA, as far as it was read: TGTGCCAGCAGCCCGACGGGGAATGAG. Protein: CASSPTGNE. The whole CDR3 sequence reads CASSPTGNEQFF.

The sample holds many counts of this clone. The CDR3 bases that were read are TGCAGCGTGCGGGGCGCTAGCGGGGGGAGGGCCGATACG. It encodes CSVRGASGGRADT. The whole CDR3 region reads CSVRGASGGRADTQYF. The chain carries TRBV29-1 and TRBJ2-3; TRBD2 aligns across 11 bases. The read finishes 3 residues shy of the CDR3 end, and the germline J gene is used to complete it. Germline V gene sequence: CDR1 SQVTM, CDR2 ANQGSEA. The CDR3 loop spans 16 amino acids. Trimming cost V 6 bases and J 6 bases; bases outside gene matches: 14.

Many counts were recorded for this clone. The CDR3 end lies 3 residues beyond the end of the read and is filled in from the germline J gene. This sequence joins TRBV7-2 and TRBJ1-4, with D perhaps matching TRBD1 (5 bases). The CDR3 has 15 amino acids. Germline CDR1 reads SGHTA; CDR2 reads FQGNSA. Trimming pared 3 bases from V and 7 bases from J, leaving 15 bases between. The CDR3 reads CASSFRRQGSEKLFF. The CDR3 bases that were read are TGTGCCAGCAGCTTTCGGCGGCAGGGAAGTGAAAAA.

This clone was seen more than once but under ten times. The sequenced CDR3 bases are TGCAGTGCTTCGGTCACAGGGTTGGACGAG. Its protein product is CSASVTGLDE. The full CDR3 protein reads CSASVTGLDEQYF. The chain joins TRBV20-1 to TRBJ2-7; D might be TRBD1 (6 bases). The read falls 3 residues short of the CDR3 end, and the missing part is taken from the germline J gene. Germline V gene lookup returns CDR1 DFQATT and CDR2 SNEGSKA (reference sequence). V was clipped by 5 bases and J by 5 bases, with 16 bases between them. This CDR3 spans 13 amino acids.

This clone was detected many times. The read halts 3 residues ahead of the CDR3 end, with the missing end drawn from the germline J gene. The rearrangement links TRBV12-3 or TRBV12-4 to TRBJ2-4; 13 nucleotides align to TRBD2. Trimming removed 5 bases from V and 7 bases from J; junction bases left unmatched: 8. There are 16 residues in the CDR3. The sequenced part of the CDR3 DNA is TGTGCCAGCAGTCCAAGACTAGCGGGGGGAAGGAACATT. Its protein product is CASSPRLAGGRNI. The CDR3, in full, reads CASSPRLAGGRNIQYF.

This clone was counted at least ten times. CDR3 sequence reads: CSVGQGADTQYF. The sequenced part of the CDR3 DNA is TGCAGCGTAGGCCAGGGGGCAGATACG. This chain links TRBV29-1 with TRBJ2-3, with 7 bases that match TRBD1. Sequencing ends 3 residues short of the CDR3 end; the germline J gene provides the rest. The CDR3 consists of 12 residues. CDR1 is SQVTM and CDR2 is ANQGSEA in the germline V gene. Losses at the gene ends were 6 bases for V and 4 bases for J; bases not matched to a gene: 4.

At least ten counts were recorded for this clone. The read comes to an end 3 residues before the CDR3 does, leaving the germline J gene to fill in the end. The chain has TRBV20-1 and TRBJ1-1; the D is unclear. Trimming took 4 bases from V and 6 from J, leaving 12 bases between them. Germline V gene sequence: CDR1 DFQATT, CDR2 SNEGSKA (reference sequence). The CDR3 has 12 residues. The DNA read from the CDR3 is TGCAGTGCTACCCCCCGGAGGGCTGAA. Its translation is CSATPRRAE. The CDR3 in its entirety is CSATPRRAEAFF.

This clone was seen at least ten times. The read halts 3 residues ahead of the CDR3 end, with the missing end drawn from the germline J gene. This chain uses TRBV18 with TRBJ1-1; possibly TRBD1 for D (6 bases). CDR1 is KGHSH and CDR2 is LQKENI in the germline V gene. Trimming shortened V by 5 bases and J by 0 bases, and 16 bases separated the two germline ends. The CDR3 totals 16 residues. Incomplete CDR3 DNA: TGTGCCAGCTCAGAACAGGGTCCGCAGCTGAACACTGAA. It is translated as CASSEQGPQLNTE. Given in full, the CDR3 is CASSEQGPQLNTEAFF. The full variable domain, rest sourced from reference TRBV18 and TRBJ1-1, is NAGVMQNPRHLVRRRGQEARLRCSPMKGHSHVYWYRQLPEEGLKFMVYLQKENIIDESGMPKERFSAEFPKEGPSILRIQQVVRGDSAAYFCASSEQGPQLNTEAFFGQGTRLTVV.

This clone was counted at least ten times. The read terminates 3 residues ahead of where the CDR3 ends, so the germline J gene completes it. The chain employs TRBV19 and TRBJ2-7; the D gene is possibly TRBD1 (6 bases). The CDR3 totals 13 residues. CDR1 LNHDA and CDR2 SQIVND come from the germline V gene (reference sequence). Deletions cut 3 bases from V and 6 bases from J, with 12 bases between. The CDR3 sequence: CASSITGIREQYF. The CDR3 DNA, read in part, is TGTGCCAGTAGTATTACAGGGATCCGCGAG.

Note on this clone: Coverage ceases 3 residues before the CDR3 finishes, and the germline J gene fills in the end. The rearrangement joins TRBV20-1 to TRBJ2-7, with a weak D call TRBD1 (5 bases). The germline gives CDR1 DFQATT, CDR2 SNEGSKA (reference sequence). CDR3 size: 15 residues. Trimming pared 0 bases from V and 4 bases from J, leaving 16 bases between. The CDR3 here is CSARDSHHRPYEQYF. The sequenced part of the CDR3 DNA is TGCAGTGCTAGAGATTCACACCACAGGCCTTACGAG.